Listed below are T cell receptor beta chains from one sample, sequenced in a study of T cell changes during pregnancy in multiple sclerosis. Measured with immunoSEQ multiplex PCR; TCRdb has only the in-frame clones, and not every one. The data contain 80,000 to 100,000 clones, 85% to 95% of them singletons. Sequenced material: peripheral blood, taken in the first trimester of pregnancy. These receptors were obtained from a female donor with multiple sclerosis, enrolled in a pregnancy study. CDR3s include the opening cysteine and the closing phenylalanine or tryptophan. D genes are given only for firm matches. Where a row states a size, it is once, few, many or the class of an expanded clone; other rows omit it.

v_gene	abundance	d_gene	j_gene	CDR3nt	CDR3aa
TRBV10-2	-	-	TRBJ1-5	TGCGCCAGCAAGCGGACGGGGAATGGCAATCAGCCCCAGCATTTT	CASKRTGNGNQPQHF
TRBV2	-	TRBD2	TRBJ2-7	TGTGCCAGCAGTAGACTAGCGGGAGCAATCTACGAGCAGTACTTC	CASSRLAGAIYEQYF
TRBV2	-	TRBD1	TRBJ1-1	TGTGCCAGCAGTGTGGTGGGACAGGGGCTGAACACTGAAGCTTTCTTT	CASSVVGQGLNTEAFF
TRBV6-5	-	TRBD2	TRBJ2-7	TGTGCCAGCAGTTCCCCCGGGGGCGGGAGGGCCTACGAGCAGTACTTC	CASSSPGGGRAYEQYF
TRBV28	few	TRBD1	TRBJ1-1	TGTGCCAGCAGTCCCGGGGACAGGGGTCCTTTCATGAACACTGAAGCTTTCTTT	CASSPGDRGPFMNTEAFF
TRBV7-3	-	-	TRBJ2-3	TGTGCCAGCAGCTTAGTGCGGACATGGGACACAGATACGCAGTATTTT	CASSLVRTWDTDTQYF
TRBV27	-	-	TRBJ2-3	TGTGCCAGCAGTCCTAGGCAGGGAGGATCCACAGATACGCAGTATTTT	CASSPRQGGSTDTQYF
TRBV27	-	-	TRBJ1-5	TGTGCCAGCAAACCATCCAGGGGCAACGAGCCCCAGCATTTT	CASKPSRGNEPQHF
TRBV19	once	-	TRBJ2-1	TGTGCCAGTAGTCTCCCCGGACGTACAGGGCCCTACAATGAGCAGTTCTTC	CASSLPGRTGPYNEQFF
TRBV5-1	-	-	TRBJ2-3	TGCGCCAGCAGCTTGGGGGGGGTTGCAGATACGCAGTATTTT	CASSLGGVADTQYF
TRBV29-1	once	-	TRBJ2-7	TGCAGCGCCCGGGACTCAAACTACGAGCAGTACTTC	CSARDSNYEQYF
TRBV6-5	-	-	TRBJ1-5	TGTGCCAGCAGCCGATCAGGGGTATTGGGTCAGCCCCAGCATTTT	CASSRSGVLGQPQHF
TRBV28	-	TRBD2	TRBJ2-5	TGTGCCAGCTATCGGGGGGGGGAGACCCAGTACTTC	CASYRGGETQYF
TRBV7-3	-	TRBD2	TRBJ2-1	TGTGCCAGCAGCTTAACCCCTAGCGGGAGAAATGAGCAGTTCTTC	CASSLTPSGRNEQFF
TRBV7-2	-	-	TRBJ2-3	TGTGCCAGCAGCTTAGTTGGGGCCCCAAGCACAGATACGCAGTATTTT	CASSLVGAPSTDTQYF
TRBV2	-	-	TRBJ2-7	TGTGCCAGCAAGAGGTCAGGGGAGATTTACGAGCAGTACTTC	CASKRSGEIYEQYF
TRBV6-6	-	-	TRBJ1-2	TGTGCCAGCAGTTTAAAAACGGGCTATGGCTACACCTTC	CASSLKTGYGYTF
TRBV6-5	-	TRBD2	TRBJ2-7	TGTGCCAGCCAGAGGGGGAGCGGGAGCCATCAGTACTTC	CASQRGSGSHQYF
TRBV2	-	-	TRBJ1-1	TGTGCCAGCAGTATGACAGCTCGGATTGAAGCTTTCTTT	CASSMTARIEAFF
TRBV25-1	-	TRBD2	TRBJ2-1	TGTGCCAGCAGTCCACTATCTAGCGGGAGGGCCACTGAGCAGTTCTTC	CASSPLSSGRATEQFF
TRBV7-2	-	-	TRBJ1-2	TGTGCCAGCAGCCCTAGACAGGCCACCTATGGCTACACCTTC	CASSPRQATYGYTF
TRBV21-1	-	-	TRBJ2-7	TGTGCCAGCAGCGGCCGGGACAGCCTAACCTACGAGCAGTACTTC	CASSGRDSLTYEQYF
TRBV6-5	-	-	TRBJ1-1	TGTGCCAGCAGTTACTTCGGGGGGCCGAACACTGAAGCTTTCTTT	CASSYFGGPNTEAFF
TRBV9	-	-	TRBJ2-1	TGTGCCAGCAGCGTAGAGGGAGCGGGTTCAAGCTCCTACAATGAGCAGTTCTTC	CASSVEGAGSSSYNEQFF
TRBV27	-	-	TRBJ1-5	TGTGCCAGCAGTTCGTCTAGCAATCAGCCCCAGCATTTT	CASSSSSNQPQHF
TRBV27	-	TRBD1	TRBJ1-1	TGTGCCAGCAGTTTTACAGGGGTGGATGAAGCTTTCTTT	CASSFTGVDEAFF
TRBV18	-	-	TRBJ2-1	TGTGCCAGCTCACCACAATATTTGAATGAGCAGTTCTTC	CASSPQYLNEQFF
TRBV4-2	-	-	TRBJ2-4	TGTGCCAGCAGCCAAGAGGCAGGAACGGGAATCAGGGCCAAAAACATTCAGTACTTC	CASSQEAGTGIRAKNIQYF
TRBV4-1	-	TRBD1	TRBJ2-3	TGCGCCAGCAGCCAAAATGACAGGGGACCAGATACGCAGTATTTT	CASSQNDRGPDTQYF
TRBV7-2	-	TRBD2	TRBJ2-7	TGTGCCAGCGCCAGCTCGGGAGGGAACGAGCAGTACTTC	CASASSGGNEQYF
TRBV5-1	-	-	TRBJ2-5	TGCGCCAGCAAGCAGGGGGCGCGGGAGGAGACCCAGTACTTC	CASKQGAREETQYF
TRBV28	-	-	TRBJ1-4	TGTGCCAGCAGTTTATGGGGCAGTTCTAATGAAAAACTGTTTTTT	CASSLWGSSNEKLFF
TRBV9	-	TRBD1	TRBJ2-5	TGTGCCAGCAGCGTAGGAGGGACAGGGGTTGAGACCCAGTACTTC	CASSVGGTGVETQYF
TRBV14	-	TRBD2	TRBJ2-3	TGTGCCAGCAGCCAAAAGGGGGCTAGCGGGAGCCTAAGAACGCAGTATTTT	CASSQKGASGSLRTQYF
TRBV5-1	-	-	TRBJ2-7	TGCGCCAGCAGCTTGTTGCCAGCGGGCTCCTACGAGCAGTACTTC	CASSLLPAGSYEQYF
TRBV7-9	-	TRBD2	TRBJ2-1	TGTGCCAGCAGCGTGACTAGCGGGTGGTCTGAGCAGTTCTTC	CASSVTSGWSEQFF
TRBV5-4	-	TRBD2	TRBJ2-5	TGTGCCAGCAGCTTGGAGGCTAGCGGGAGGGCCGGGGAGACCCAGTACTTC	CASSLEASGRAGETQYF
TRBV6-1	-	-	TRBJ2-5	TGTGCCAGCAGTTTAGAAGAGACCCAGTACTTC	CASSLEETQYF
TRBV15	-	TRBD1	TRBJ1-4	TGTGCCACCAGCGGAGGGGGGGACGTCGCAGGGGGAGAAAAACTGTTTTTT	CATSGGGDVAGGEKLFF
TRBV27	-	-	TRBJ1-5	TGTGCCAGCAGTTTGGACTTTAGCAATCAGCCCCAGCATTTT	CASSLDFSNQPQHF
TRBV19	-	-	TRBJ2-2	TGTGCCAGTAGTATAGACTTGACTCAAACGGTTGGGCTGTTTTTT	CASSIDLTQTVGLFF
TRBV19	-	TRBD1	TRBJ2-3	TGTGCCAGTAATAGGGCAGGGGGTGACTCTTTCCCTCAGTATTTT	CASNRAGGDSFPQYF
TRBV29-1	-	TRBD1	TRBJ2-1	TGCAGCGTTGCCCATGGGACAGGGGGGAACAATGAGCAGTTCTTC	CSVAHGTGGNNEQFF
TRBV5-5	-	TRBD1	TRBJ1-1	TGTGCCAGCAGCTTCGGACAGGGCGGCTCAGGTTTCTTT	CASSFGQGGSGFF
TRBV29-1	few	-	TRBJ1-1	TGCAGCGCCCCTCTGGGAGCTGAAGCTTTCTTT	CSAPLGAEAFF
TRBV19	-	TRBD2	TRBJ2-3	TGTGCCAGTAGATCCGGGACTAGCGGGAGAATTAGCACAGATACGCAGTATTTT	CASRSGTSGRISTDTQYF
TRBV28	-	TRBD2	TRBJ2-3	TGTGCCAGCAGTTCTTGGGGGGGAGGGAAAAGCACAGATACGCAGTATTTT	CASSSWGGGKSTDTQYF
TRBV7-3	once	TRBD2	TRBJ2-1	TGTGCCAGCAGCTTAATGGCGGGAGGCTACAATGAGCAGTTCTTC	CASSLMAGGYNEQFF
TRBV5-1	-	TRBD2	TRBJ2-7	TGCGCCAGCAAAATACGGGGGGGCGGCTACGAGCAGTACTTC	CASKIRGGGYEQYF
TRBV2	-	-	TRBJ2-3	TGTGCCGGACTGACTAGAACCACAGATACGCAGTATTTT	CAGLTRTTDTQYF
TRBV6-5	-	-	TRBJ2-7	TGTGCCAGCAGTTACTCGGGCGGGATTCACGAGCAGTACTTC	CASSYSGGIHEQYF
TRBV7-8	-	-	TRBJ2-1	TGTGCCAGCAGCTTAGCGGCGGTGGCGGGAAGCTCCTACAATGAGCAGTTCTTC	CASSLAAVAGSSYNEQFF
TRBV9	-	-	TRBJ2-1	TGTGCCAGCAGCGGAGGGCTAAGAGAGCAGTTCTTC	CASSGGLREQFF
TRBV5-1	-	TRBD1	TRBJ1-1	TGCGCCAGCAGCTCCGGGACAGGGAGGGCTGAAGCTTTCTTT	CASSSGTGRAEAFF
TRBV6-5	few	TRBD2	TRBJ2-7	TGTGCCAGCAGTTACGGGACTAGCTCCTACGAGCAGTACTTC	CASSYGTSSYEQYF
TRBV19	-	TRBD2	TRBJ2-1	TGTGCCAGTAGTCTACTAGCGGGAGGTTCCAGCTCCTACAATGAGCAGTTCTTC	CASSLLAGGSSSYNEQFF
TRBV25-1	-	TRBD2	TRBJ2-1	TGTGCCAGCAGTGTAACTAGCGGCGCCTACAATGAGCAGTTCTTC	CASSVTSGAYNEQFF
TRBV5-3	-	TRBD2	TRBJ2-7	TGTGCCAGAAGCTTGTGTGGGACTAGCCTATCCTACGAGCAGTACTTC	CARSLCGTSLSYEQYF
TRBV6-5	-	-	TRBJ2-7	TGTGCCAGCAGTTCCTACTCAATGGGCGCGCAGTACTTC	CASSSYSMGAQYF
TRBV6-5	-	TRBD1	TRBJ2-1	TGTGCCAGCAGTTACTACGGGACAGCCTACAATGAGCAGTTCTTC	CASSYYGTAYNEQFF